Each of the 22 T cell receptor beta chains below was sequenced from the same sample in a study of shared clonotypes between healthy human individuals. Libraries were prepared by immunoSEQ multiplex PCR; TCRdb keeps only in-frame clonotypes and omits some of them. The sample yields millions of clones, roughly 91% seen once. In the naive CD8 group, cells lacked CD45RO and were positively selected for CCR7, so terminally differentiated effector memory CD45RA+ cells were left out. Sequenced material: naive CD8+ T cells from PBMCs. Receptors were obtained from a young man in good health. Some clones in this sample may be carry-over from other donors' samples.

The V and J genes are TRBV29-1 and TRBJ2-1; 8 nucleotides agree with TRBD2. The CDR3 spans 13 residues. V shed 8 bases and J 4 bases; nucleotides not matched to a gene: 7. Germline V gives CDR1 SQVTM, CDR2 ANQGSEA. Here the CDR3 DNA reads TGCAGCCCCAGAGCGGGAGAGTACAATGAGCAGTTCTTC. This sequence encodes CSPRAGEYNEQFF.

CDR3: CASTLSWGYLQPQHF. The CDR3, as DNA: TGTGCCAGTACCCTCTCATGGGGGTATTTACAGCCCCAGCATTTT. The rearrangement links TRBV19 to TRBJ1-5; D perhaps matches TRBD1 (5 bases). CDR3 length equals 15 residues. The V and J ends lost 7 bases and 7 bases respectively, with 20 bases between them. The germline CDR1 and CDR2 sequences are LNHDA and SQIVND (reference sequence). The full variable domain, completed using reference TRBV19 and TRBJ1-5, is DGGITQSPKYLFRKEGQNVTLSCEQNLNHDAMYWYRQDPGQGLRLIYYSQIVNDFQKGDIAEGYSVSREKKESFPLTVTSAQKNPTAFYLCASTLSWGYLQPQHFGDGTRLSIL.

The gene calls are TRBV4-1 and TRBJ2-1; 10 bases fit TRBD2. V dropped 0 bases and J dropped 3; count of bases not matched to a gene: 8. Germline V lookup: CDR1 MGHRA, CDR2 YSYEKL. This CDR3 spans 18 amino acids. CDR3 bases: TGCGCCAGCAGCCAAGACGGGCCCGGACTAGCGGACTACAATGAGCAGTTCTTC. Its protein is CASSQDGPGLADYNEQFF.

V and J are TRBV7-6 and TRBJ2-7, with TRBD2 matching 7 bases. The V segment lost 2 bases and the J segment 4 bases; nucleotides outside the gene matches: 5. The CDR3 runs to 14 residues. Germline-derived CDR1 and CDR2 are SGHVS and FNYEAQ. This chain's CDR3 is CASSLRAGGYEQYF. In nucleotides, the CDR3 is TGTGCCAGCAGCTTACGGGCCGGGGGGTACGAGCAGTACTTC.

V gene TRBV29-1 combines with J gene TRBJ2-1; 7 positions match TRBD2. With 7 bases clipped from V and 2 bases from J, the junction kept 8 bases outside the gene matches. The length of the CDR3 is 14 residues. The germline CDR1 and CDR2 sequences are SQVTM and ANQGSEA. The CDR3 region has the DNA TGCAGCGGAGTTGGCGGGACTACCTACAATGAGCAGTTCTTC. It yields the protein CSGVGGTTYNEQFF.

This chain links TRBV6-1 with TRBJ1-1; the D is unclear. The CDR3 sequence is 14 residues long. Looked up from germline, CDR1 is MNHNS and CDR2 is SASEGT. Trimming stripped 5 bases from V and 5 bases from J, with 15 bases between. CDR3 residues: CASSPTKAGTEAFF. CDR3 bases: TGTGCCAGCAGTCCCACCAAAGCCGGGACTGAAGCTTTCTTT.

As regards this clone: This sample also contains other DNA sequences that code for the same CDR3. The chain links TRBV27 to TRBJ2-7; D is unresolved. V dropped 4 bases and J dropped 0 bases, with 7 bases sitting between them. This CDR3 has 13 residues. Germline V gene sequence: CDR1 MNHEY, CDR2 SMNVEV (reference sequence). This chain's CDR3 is CASSSQSSYEQYF. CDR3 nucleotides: TGTGCCAGCAGTTCTCAGAGCTCCTACGAGCAGTACTTC.

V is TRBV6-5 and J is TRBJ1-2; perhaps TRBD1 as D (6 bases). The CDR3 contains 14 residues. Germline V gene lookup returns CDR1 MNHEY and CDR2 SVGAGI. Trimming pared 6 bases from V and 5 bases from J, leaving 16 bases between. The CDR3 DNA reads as TGTGCCAGCAGCCTGGGAGGGGGGATTTATGGCTACACCTTC. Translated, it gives CASSLGGGIYGYTF.

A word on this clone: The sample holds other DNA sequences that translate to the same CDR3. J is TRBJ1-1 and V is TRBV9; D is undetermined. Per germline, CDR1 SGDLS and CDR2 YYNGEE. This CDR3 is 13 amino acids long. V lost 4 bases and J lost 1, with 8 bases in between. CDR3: CASSSGGNTEAFF. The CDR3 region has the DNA TGTGCCAGCAGCTCGGGAGGGAACACTGAAGCTTTCTTT.

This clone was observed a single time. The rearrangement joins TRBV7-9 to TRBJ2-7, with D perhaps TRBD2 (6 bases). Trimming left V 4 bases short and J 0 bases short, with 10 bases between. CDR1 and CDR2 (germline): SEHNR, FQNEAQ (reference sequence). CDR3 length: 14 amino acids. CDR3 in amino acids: CASSSWGDSYEQYF. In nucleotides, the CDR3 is TGTGCCAGCAGCTCATGGGGGGACTCCTACGAGCAGTACTTC.

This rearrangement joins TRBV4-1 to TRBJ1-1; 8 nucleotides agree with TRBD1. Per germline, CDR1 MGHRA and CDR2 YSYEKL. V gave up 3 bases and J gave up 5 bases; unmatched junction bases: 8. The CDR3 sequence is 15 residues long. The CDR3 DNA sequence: TGCGCCAGCAGCCACGGACAGGGCGTTTTGACTGAAGCTTTCTTT. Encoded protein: CASSHGQGVLTEAFF.

The CDR3 DNA reads as TGTGCCAGCAGCTTAGCCCGCCCCGCAGGGGCAGGGGAGACCCAGTACTTC. Its translation: CASSLARPAGAGETQYF. V usage is TRBV7-9 and J usage is TRBJ2-5; weak D call: TRBD1 (6 bases). CDR1 and CDR2 from the germline V gene are SEHNR and FQNEAQ (reference sequence). The CDR3 loop spans 17 amino acids. V was cut by 0 bases and J by 5 bases, with 19 bases left in between.

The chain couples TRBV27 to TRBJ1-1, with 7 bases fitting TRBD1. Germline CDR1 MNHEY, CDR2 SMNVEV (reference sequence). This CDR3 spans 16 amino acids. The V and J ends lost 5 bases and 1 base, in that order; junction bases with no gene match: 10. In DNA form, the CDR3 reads TGTGCCAGCAGTCCACTCCTCGGGACAGAGAACACTGAAGCTTTCTTT. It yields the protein CASSPLLGTENTEAFF.

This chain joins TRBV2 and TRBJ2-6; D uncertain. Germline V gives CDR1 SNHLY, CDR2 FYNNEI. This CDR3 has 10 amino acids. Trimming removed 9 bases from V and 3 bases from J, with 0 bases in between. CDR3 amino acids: CASGANVLTF. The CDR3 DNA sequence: TGTGCCAGTGGGGCCAACGTCCTGACTTTC.

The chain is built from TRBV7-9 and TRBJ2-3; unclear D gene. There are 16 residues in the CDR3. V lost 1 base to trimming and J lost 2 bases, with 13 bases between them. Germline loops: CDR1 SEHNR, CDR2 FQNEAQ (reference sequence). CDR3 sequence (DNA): TGTGCCAGCAGCTTAGATCTGGCCAGGACCACAGATACGCAGTATTTT. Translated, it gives CASSLDLARTTDTQYF. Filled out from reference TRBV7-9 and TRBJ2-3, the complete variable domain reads DTGVSQNPRHKITKRGQNVTFRCDPISEHNRLYWYRQTLGQGPEFLTYFQNEAQLEKSRLLSDRFSAERPKGSFSTLEIQRTEQGDSAMYLCASSLDLARTTDTQYFGPGTRLTVL.

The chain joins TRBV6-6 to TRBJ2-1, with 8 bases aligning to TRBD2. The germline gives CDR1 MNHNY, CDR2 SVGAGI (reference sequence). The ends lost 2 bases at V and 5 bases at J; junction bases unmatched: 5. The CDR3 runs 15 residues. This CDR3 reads CASSYPWRGDNEQFF. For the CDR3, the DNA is TGTGCCAGCAGTTACCCATGGCGGGGGGACAATGAGCAGTTCTTC.

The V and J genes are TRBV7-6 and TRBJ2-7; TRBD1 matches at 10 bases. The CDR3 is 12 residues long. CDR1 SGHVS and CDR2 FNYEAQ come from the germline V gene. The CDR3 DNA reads TGTGCAACCGGGACAGGGGCCTACGAGCAGTACTTC. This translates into CATGTGAYEQYF.

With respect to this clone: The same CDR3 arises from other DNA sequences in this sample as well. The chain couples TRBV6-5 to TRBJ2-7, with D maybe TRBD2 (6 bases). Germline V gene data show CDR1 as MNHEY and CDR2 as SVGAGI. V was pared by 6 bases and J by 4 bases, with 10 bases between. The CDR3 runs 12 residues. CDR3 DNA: TGTGCCAGCAGCCTGGGGGGATACGAGCAGTACTTC. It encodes CASSLGGYEQYF.

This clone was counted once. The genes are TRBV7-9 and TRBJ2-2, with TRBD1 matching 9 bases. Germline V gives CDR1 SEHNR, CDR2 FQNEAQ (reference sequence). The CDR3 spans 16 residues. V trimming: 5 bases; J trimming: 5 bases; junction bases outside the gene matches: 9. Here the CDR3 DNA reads TGTGCCAGCAGCCCCCCGGTTGACAGGGGGACCGGGGAGCTGTTTTTT. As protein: CASSPPVDRGTGELFF.

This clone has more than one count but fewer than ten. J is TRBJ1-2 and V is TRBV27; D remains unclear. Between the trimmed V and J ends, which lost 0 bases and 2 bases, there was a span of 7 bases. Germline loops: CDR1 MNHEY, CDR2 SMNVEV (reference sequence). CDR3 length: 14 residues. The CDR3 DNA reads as TGTGCCAGCAGTTTATCCCCGGAAAACTATGGCTACACCTTC. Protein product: CASSLSPENYGYTF.

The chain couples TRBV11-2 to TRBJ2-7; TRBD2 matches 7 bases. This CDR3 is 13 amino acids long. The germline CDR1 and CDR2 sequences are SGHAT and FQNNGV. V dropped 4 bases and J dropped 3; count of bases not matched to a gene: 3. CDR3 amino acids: CASSWGGRYEQYF. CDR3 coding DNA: TGTGCCAGCAGCTGGGGAGGGCGCTACGAGCAGTACTTC. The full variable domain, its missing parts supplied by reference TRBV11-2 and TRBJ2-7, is EAGVAQSPRYKIIEKRQSVAFWCNPISGHATLYWYQQILGQGPKLLIQFQNNGVVDDSQLPKDRFSAERLKGVDSTLKIQPAKLEDSAVYLCASSWGGRYEQYFGPGTRLTVT.

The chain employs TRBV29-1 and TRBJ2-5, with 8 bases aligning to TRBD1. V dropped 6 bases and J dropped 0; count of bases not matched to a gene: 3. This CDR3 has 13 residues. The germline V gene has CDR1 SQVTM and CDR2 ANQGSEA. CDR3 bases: TGCAGCGTGCAGGGGGCGAACCAAGAGACCCAGTACTTC. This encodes CSVQGANQETQYF.